One and the same sample provided the 11 T cell receptor beta chains below, sequenced in a study of identical twins. TCRdb reanalysed the 5' RACE reads using MiXCR and keeps one entry per CDR3 protein. This sample has 420,000 or so distinct CDR3 sequences, with about a fifth found just once. The specimen was naive T cells sorted from blood. These receptors came from a man in his fifties or sixties in good health.

This clonotype was counted at least ten times. V and J are TRBV7-9 and TRBJ2-3, with 8 bases fitting TRBD2. Germline trimming cut 1 base from V and 0 bases from J; bases unmatched to any gene: 6. From germline, CDR1 is SEHNR and CDR2 FQNEAQ (reference sequence). CDR3 length: 17 residues. The CDR3 loop is CASSLGATGGSTDTQYF. DNA for the CDR3: TGTGCCAGCAGCTTAGGGGCGACGGGAGGGAGCACAGATACGCAGTATTTT.

This clonotype occurred a few times. The chain employs TRBV6-2 or TRBV6-3 and TRBJ2-2; D uncertain. CDR3 length equals 19 residues. V lost 0 bases, J lost 6 bases, and 23 bases lay in between. Germline CDR1 MNHEY, CDR2 SVGEGT. The DNA of the CDR3 is TGTGCCAGCAGTTACTCGAAGCCCGGCCCTCAGACTCCCCCCGGGGAGCTGTTTTTT. Translating gives CASSYSKPGPQTPPGELFF.

This clonotype has just a few counts. This chain connects TRBV5-5 to TRBJ2-7, with D perhaps TRBD1 (5 bases). The V gene lost 1 base and the J gene lost 3 bases, with 8 bases spanning the gap. The CDR3 runs to 13 residues. CDR1 SGHKS and CDR2 YYEKEE come from the germline V gene (reference sequence). The CDR3 bases are TGTGCCAGCAGCTTGCCGACAGACTACGAGCAGTACTTC. This codes for CASSLPTDYEQYF.

The chain has TRBV5-1 and TRBJ1-1; unclear D gene. Looked up from germline, CDR1 is SGHRS and CDR2 is YFSETQ. With 2 bases removed from V and 1 base from J, the gap between germline ends came to 9 bases. The CDR3 runs 14 residues. The DNA of the CDR3 is TGCGCCAGCAGCTTAACCTCTCGGAACACTGAAGCTTTCTTT. This sequence encodes CASSLTSRNTEAFF. Variable domain in full (rest from reference TRBV5-1 and TRBJ1-1): KAGVTQTPRYLIKTRGQQVTLSCSPISGHRSVSWYQQTPGQGLQFLFEYFSETQRNKGNFPGRFSGRQFSNSRSEMNVSTLELGDSALYLCASSLTSRNTEAFFGQGTRLTVV.

This clonotype appeared a few times. The V and J genes are TRBV29-1 and TRBJ1-2; D remains ambiguous. The CDR3 runs to 13 residues. The germline V gene encodes CDR1 SQVTM and CDR2 ANQGSEA. V shed 1 base and J shed 7 bases, with 13 bases lying between them. The CDR3 loop reads CSVEVAVRFGYTF. As DNA, the CDR3 is TGCAGCGTTGAAGTGGCAGTGAGATTTGGCTACACCTTC.

The V and J genes are TRBV4-2 and TRBJ2-7, with a tentative D call TRBD1 (6 bases). The V end lost 4 bases, the J end lost 3 bases, and 16 bases lay between the germline ends. Germline V gives CDR1 LGHNA, CDR2 YNFKEQ. CDR3 size: 15 residues. The CDR3 DNA follows: TGTGCCAGCAGCCGAGGGTCCGGACAGAACTACGAGCAGTACTTC. Amino acid sequence: CASSRGSGQNYEQYF.

This clonotype was observed many times. The V gene is TRBV24-1, the J gene TRBJ2-1, with TRBD2 identical over 8 bases. The V segment lost 4 bases and the J segment 1 base; nucleotides outside the gene matches: 5. The length of the CDR3 is 16 residues. The germline gives CDR1 KGHDR, CDR2 SFDVKD. CDR3 sequence: CATSDFSGKSYNEQFF. CDR3 in DNA: TGTGCCACCAGTGACTTTAGCGGGAAGTCCTACAATGAGCAGTTCTTC.

The sample holds many counts of this clonotype. The CDR3 is CASTTQGKKGGELFF. The CDR3 coding sequence is TGTGCCAGCACCACCCAGGGGAAGAAGGGCGGGGAGCTGTTTTTT. V and J are TRBV7-9 and TRBJ2-2; TRBD1 might be the D (6 bases). The CDR3 is made up of 15 amino acids. Germline CDR1 is SEHNR and CDR2 is FQNEAQ (reference sequence). Trimming took 7 bases from V and 7 from J, leaving 19 bases between them.

This CDR3 is CASSPRGREGYDEQYF. The CDR3 DNA sequence: TGTGCCAGCAGTCCAAGGGGGCGAGAGGGATATGACGAGCAGTACTTC. The chain carries TRBV28 and TRBJ2-7; 7 bases fit TRBD1. Unmatched junction bases numbered 15, after V lost 5 bases and J lost 5 bases. The CDR3 covers 16 residues. Germline assignment: CDR1 MDHEN and CDR2 SYDVKM.

This chain uses TRBV4-3 with TRBJ2-5; tentatively, D is TRBD1 (6 bases). The germline CDR1 and CDR2 sequences are LGHNA and YSLEER. V was cut by 0 bases and J by 2 bases, with 10 bases left in between. The CDR3 contains 15 residues. CDR3 region: CASSQDPGEQETQYF. CDR3 DNA: TGCGCCAGCAGCCAAGATCCAGGGGAACAAGAGACCCAGTACTTC.

The V and J genes are TRBV7-9 and TRBJ2-7; D possibly corresponds to TRBD1 (5 bases). Germline V gene lookup returns CDR1 SEHNR and CDR2 FQNEAQ (reference sequence). The CDR3 loop spans 15 amino acids. Trimming took off 3 bases at V and 0 bases at J, with 12 bases between the two ends. The CDR3 loop reads CASSLQGTPSYEQYF. CDR3 sequence (DNA): TGTGCCAGCAGCTTGCAGGGAACCCCCTCCTACGAGCAGTACTTC.